This T cell receptor (beta chain) came from a study of graft-versus-host responses after intestinal transplantation. Study at large: Multivisceral, liver-intestinal, or isolated intestinal transplants were performed in recipients. Overall study results and limits: Peak circulating GvH clone levels were associated with early post-transplant HvG declines.

Here immunoSEQ multiplex PCR was the method, and the copy in TCRdb shows in-frame clones only, minus some. The sample lists 9,500 to 15,000 clones, over 85% occurring once. In the case of this clone: Its antigen is not known.

The TCR comes from a human patient who received an intestinal transplant, so some T cells may come from the graft donor. The source was PBMCs, collected approximately 110 days after intestinal transplant.

CDR3 sequence reads: CATSARLGPYNEQFF. CDR3 sequence (DNA): TGTGCCACCAGCGCCCGGCTAGGCCCCTACAATGAGCAGTTCTTC. The chain joins TRBV15 to TRBJ2-1; D gene unclear. Germline V gives CDR1 LNHNV, CDR2 YYDKDF (reference sequence). Trimming took 5 bases from V and 2 from J, leaving 13 bases between them. The CDR3 contains 15 residues.